This record covers a single TCR beta chain. Its target is unknown. The entry originates in a study of T cell repertoires in cytomegalovirus infection. Whole-study context: Both recently identified HLA-C-restricted and well-studied HLA-B-restricted CMV epitopes were used in the study.

CDR1 is SEHNR, CDR2 FQNEAQ, per germline (reference sequence). The germline V and J ends were trimmed by 8 bases and 1 base, with 14 bases remaining between them. The CDR3 spans 14 residues. Via MiXCR, TCRdb re-called the reads, giving one row per CDR3 protein. Of fewer than 950,000 distinct CDR3 sequences listed, less than 35% are singletons. The sample in question was cultured CD8+ T cells from PBMCs, obtained from culture after CMV antigen stimulation. The J gene is TRBJ1-1, the V gene TRBV7-9, with D unclear. The TCR comes from a human donor in good health (CMV status not recorded). Some clones in this sample may be carry-over from other donors' samples. The CDR3: CASFPQPWNTEAFF. As DNA, the CDR3 is TGTGCCAGCTTCCCTCAGCCTTGGAACACTGAAGCTTTCTTT.